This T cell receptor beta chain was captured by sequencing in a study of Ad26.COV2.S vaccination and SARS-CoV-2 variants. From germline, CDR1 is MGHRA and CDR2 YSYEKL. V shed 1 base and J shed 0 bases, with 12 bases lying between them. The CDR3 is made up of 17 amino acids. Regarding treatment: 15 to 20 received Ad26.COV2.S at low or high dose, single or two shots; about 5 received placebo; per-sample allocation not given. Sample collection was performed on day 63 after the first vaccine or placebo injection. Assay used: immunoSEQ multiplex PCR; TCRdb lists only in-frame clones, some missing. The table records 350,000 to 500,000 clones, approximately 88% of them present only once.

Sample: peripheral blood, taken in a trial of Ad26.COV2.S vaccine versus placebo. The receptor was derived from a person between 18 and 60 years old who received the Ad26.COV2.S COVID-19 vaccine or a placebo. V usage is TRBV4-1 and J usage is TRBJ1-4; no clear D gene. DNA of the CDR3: TGCGCCAGCAGCCAAGGCATAAGGGATGCAACTAATGAAAAACTGTTTTTT. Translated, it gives CASSQGIRDATNEKLFF.